Following are 13 T cell receptor beta chains from one sample sequenced in a study of blood T cell repertoires in COVID-19 (dated by TCRdb to the early 2020s). The library relied on the immunoSEQ multiplex PCR assay. The table was pulled from immuneACCESS by TCRdb, which kept in-frame rearrangements only. Such tables lose some clones; where checked, under half of the loss comes from unresolved V genes, and the rest has no known cause. The sample profile shows hundreds of thousands of clones; around 82% of them were found once. Around 3.5% of the sample is in the top ten clones. Sequenced: peripheral blood. Receptors originate from a woman older than 75 with acute or convalescent COVID-19.

This clone was observed a handful of times. This sequence joins TRBV3-1 (or the pseudogene TRBV3-2) and TRBJ1-6; 7 nucleotides match TRBD1. The CDR3 is 16 amino acids. V shed 1 base and J 6 bases; nucleotides not matched to a gene: 6. Germline V gives CDR1 LGHDT, CDR2 YNNKEL (reference sequence). CDR3 in DNA: TGTGCCAGCAGCCAAGCCCCGCAGGGGGGTAATTCACCCCTCCACTTT. Translated, it gives CASSQAPQGGNSPLHF.

The CDR3 is CASSHGTSGYEQYF. CDR3 nucleotide sequence: TGCGCCAGCAGCCACGGGACTAGCGGTTACGAGCAGTACTTC. The chain employs TRBV5-1 and TRBJ2-7, with 11 positions matching TRBD2. The J segment lost 4 bases and the V segment lost 4 bases, leaving 4 bases of the junction unmatched. Germline lookup yields CDR1 SGHRS and CDR2 YFSETQ. The CDR3 contains 14 residues. Together with reference TRBV5-1 and TRBJ2-7, the CDR3 gives the full variable domain: KAGVTQTPRYLIKTRGQQVTLSCSPISGHRSVSWYQQTPGQGLQFLFEYFSETQRNKGNFPGRFSGRQFSNSRSEMNVSTLELGDSALYLCASSHGTSGYEQYFGPGTRLTVT.

The CDR3 coding sequence is TGTGCCAGTGGGGGGGGCAGGTCACCCCTCCACTTT. It translates to CASGGGRSPLHF. The V call is TRBV12-3 or TRBV12-4, the J call TRBJ1-6; D might be TRBD1 (6 bases). V was clipped by 9 bases and J by 10 bases, with 13 bases between them. The CDR3 extends over 12 amino acids.

The chain recombines TRBV19 with TRBJ1-6; the D is unclear. V gave up 4 bases and J gave up 6 bases, with 7 bases separating them. This CDR3 is built from 13 residues. Germline assignment: CDR1 LNHDA and CDR2 SQIVND (reference sequence). The CDR3 coding sequence is TGTGCCAGTAGTAACAGTCTTAATTCACCCCTCCACTTT. As protein: CASSNSLNSPLHF.

This chain links TRBV5-1 with TRBJ2-1, with 15 bases fitting TRBD2. V dropped 4 bases and J dropped 4; count of bases not matched to a gene: 12. This CDR3 is built from 19 residues. CDR1 is SGHRS, CDR2 YFSETQ, per germline. CDR3 DNA sequence: TGCGCCAGCAGCCCATCAGCCGGGACTAGCGGGGGGACTTACAATGAGCAGTTCTTC. Amino acids: CASSPSAGTSGGTYNEQFF.

The V call is TRBV18, the J call TRBJ2-7; a weak D match, TRBD2 (5 bases). Per germline, CDR1 KGHSH and CDR2 LQKENI. Trimming pared 4 bases from V and 2 bases from J, leaving 12 bases between. The CDR3 extends over 14 amino acids. In nucleotides, the CDR3 is TGTGCCAGCTCACGGGCGACGGAGGCCTACGAGCAGTACTTC. This translates into CASSRATEAYEQYF. Filled out from reference TRBV18 and TRBJ2-7, the complete variable domain reads NAGVMQNPRHLVRRRGQEARLRCSPMKGHSHVYWYRQLPEEGLKFMVYLQKENIIDESGMPKERFSAEFPKEGPSILRIQQVVRGDSAAYFCASSRATEAYEQYFGPGTRLTVT.

The J gene is TRBJ1-5, the V gene TRBV6-5, with a possible D match to TRBD1 (5 bases). The V and J ends lost 7 bases and 13 bases respectively, with 23 bases between them. The CDR3 sequence is 14 residues long. Per the germline V gene, CDR1 is MNHEY and CDR2 is SVGAGI. In DNA form, the CDR3 reads TGTGCCAGCACGGCCTACGGGACGGCGGGGGAACAGCATTTT. Residues: CASTAYGTAGEQHF.

The chain has TRBV28 and TRBJ1-4; a weak D match, TRBD1 (5 bases). The CDR3 has 14 amino acids. The V end was cut by 6 bases, the J end by 8 bases, with 16 bases between. Germline values: CDR1 MDHEN, CDR2 SYDVKM. Here the CDR3 reads CASRPGGEGEKLFF. In DNA, the CDR3 is TGTGCCAGCAGGCCGGGGGGGGAAGGGGAAAAACTGTTTTTT. Looking up the rest from reference TRBV28 and TRBJ1-4 gives the full variable domain: DVKVTQSSRYLVKRTGEKVFLECVQDMDHENMFWYRQDPGLGLRLIYFSYDVKMKEKGDIPEGYSVSREKKERFSLILESASTNQTSMYLCASRPGGEGEKLFFGSGTQLSVL.

The chain has TRBV24-1 and TRBJ2-3, with D possibly being TRBD1 (6 bases). Germline V gives CDR1 KGHDR, CDR2 SFDVKD. The CDR3 loop spans 15 amino acids. The germline V and J ends were trimmed by 7 bases and 7 bases, with 20 bases remaining between them. The CDR3 protein is CATSPSGAPPYTQYF. In DNA, the CDR3 is TGTGCCACCAGCCCATCAGGGGCCCCGCCGTATACGCAGTATTTT.

The chain uses TRBV2 and TRBJ2-3, with 8 bases matching TRBD2. In germline, CDR1 is SNHLY, CDR2 FYNNEI. The junction had 6 bases not matched to a gene; V was cut back by 2 bases and J by 2 bases. The CDR3 consists of 16 residues. This chain's CDR3 is CASSELGLGDTDTQYF. In DNA form, the CDR3 reads TGTGCCAGCAGTGAACTGGGACTAGGGGACACAGATACGCAGTATTTT.

The chain links TRBV2 to TRBJ2-3; D perhaps matches TRBD1 (6 bases). The CDR3 consists of 14 residues. The ends were cut back, 4 bases at V and 1 base at J, with 9 bases in the middle. Germline assignment: CDR1 SNHLY and CDR2 FYNNEI. The CDR3 DNA is TGTGCCAGCAGTGGCTACAGGGGCACAGATACGCAGTATTTT. Translation: CASSGYRGTDTQYF.

The chain links TRBV2 to TRBJ1-1; no definite D call. From germline, CDR1 is SNHLY and CDR2 FYNNEI. This CDR3 is 12 amino acids long. Between the trimmed V and J ends, which lost 5 bases and 7 bases, there was a span of 11 bases. The CDR3: CASSLGVGEAFF. CDR3 nucleotides: TGTGCCAGCAGTCTAGGAGTGGGTGAAGCTTTCTTT.

A single count supports this clone. The chain carries TRBV7-6 and TRBJ1-1; D possibly corresponds to TRBD1 (5 bases). The germline V gene encodes CDR1 SGHVS and CDR2 FNYEAQ. V lost 11 bases and J lost 1, with 17 bases in between. The CDR3 extends over 14 amino acids. This CDR3 is CARCLGDPNTEAFF. DNA of the CDR3: TGTGCCCGCTGTCTAGGGGATCCGAACACTGAAGCTTTCTTT. The full variable domain, rest sourced from reference TRBV7-6 and TRBJ1-1, is GAGVSQSPRYKVTKRGQDVALRCDPISGHVSLYWYRQALGQGPEFLTYFNYEAQQDKSGLPNDRFSAERPEGSISTLTIQRTEQRDSAMYRCARCLGDPNTEAFFGQGTRLTVV.